A single T cell receptor beta chain is shown here with its context. The V gene lost 0 bases and the J gene lost 4 bases, with 13 bases spanning the gap. This CDR3 is 16 amino acids long. Germline CDR1 reads SGHRS; CDR2 reads YFSETQ. The data were obtained in a study of cytomegalovirus exposure and HLA in healthy donors. PCR was performed using 60 Vbeta and 13 Jbeta primers. Assay used: immunoSEQ multiplex PCR; TCRdb lists only in-frame clones, some missing. With about 160,000 clones in the sample, the ten largest clones hold around 1.5%. V is TRBV5-1 and J is TRBJ1-4, with a possible D match to TRBD1 (6 bases). The material sequenced was PBMCs. This receptor was obtained from a woman aged 45-65 years in good health and CMV-seronegative. CDR3 protein: CASSLGRDNVNEKLFF. The CDR3 DNA follows: TGCGCCAGCAGCTTGGGCCGGGACAACGTTAATGAAAAACTGTTTTTT. Filled out from reference TRBV5-1 and TRBJ1-4, the complete variable domain reads KAGVTQTPRYLIKTRGQQVTLSCSPISGHRSVSWYQQTPGQGLQFLFEYFSETQRNKGNFPGRFSGRQFSNSRSEMNVSTLELGDSALYLCASSLGRDNVNEKLFFGSGTQLSVL.